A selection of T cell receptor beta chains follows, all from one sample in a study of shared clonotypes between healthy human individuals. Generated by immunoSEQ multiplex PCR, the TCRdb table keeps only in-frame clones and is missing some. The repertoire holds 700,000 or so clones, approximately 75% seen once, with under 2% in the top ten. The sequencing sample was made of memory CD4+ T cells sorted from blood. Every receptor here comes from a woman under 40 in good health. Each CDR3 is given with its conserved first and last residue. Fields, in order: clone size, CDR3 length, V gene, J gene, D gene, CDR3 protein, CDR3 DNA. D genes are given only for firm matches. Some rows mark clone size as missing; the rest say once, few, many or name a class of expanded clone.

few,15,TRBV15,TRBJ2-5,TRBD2,CATSSDGLAAETQYF,TGTGCCACCAGCAGTGACGGACTAGCGGCAGAGACCCAGTACTTC
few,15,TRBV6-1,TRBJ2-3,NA,CASSEDWGRTDTQYF,TGTGCCAGCAGTGAAGACTGGGGTCGCACAGATACGCAGTATTTT
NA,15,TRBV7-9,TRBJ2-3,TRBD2,CASSLVSGSTDTQYF,TGTGCCAGCAGCTTAGTTAGCGGGTCAACAGATACGCAGTATTTT
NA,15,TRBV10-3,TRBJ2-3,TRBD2,CAIRELAASTDTQYF,TGTGCCATCAGGGAGCTAGCGGCTAGCACAGATACGCAGTATTTT
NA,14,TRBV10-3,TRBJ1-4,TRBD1,CAISDWQGEEKLFF,TGTGCCATCAGTGACTGGCAGGGGGAAGAAAAACTGTTTTTT
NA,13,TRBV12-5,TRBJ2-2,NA,CASGSGFAGELFF,TGTGCTAGTGGTTCTGGATTCGCCGGGGAGCTGTTTTTT
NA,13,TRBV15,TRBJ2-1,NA,CATSRGDSLFKFF,TGTGCCACCAGCAGAGGAGACAGCCTCTTTAAGTTCTTC
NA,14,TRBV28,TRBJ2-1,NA,CASSLLPRYNEQFF,TGTGCCAGCAGTTTATTGCCCAGGTACAATGAGCAGTTCTTC
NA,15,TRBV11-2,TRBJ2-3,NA,CASSLVEGPTDTQYF,TGTGCCAGCAGCTTAGTAGAGGGGCCCACAGATACGCAGTATTTT
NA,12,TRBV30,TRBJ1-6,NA,CAFTFLNSPLHF,TGTGCCTTCACCTTCCTTAATTCACCCCTCCACTTT
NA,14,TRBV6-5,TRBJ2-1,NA,CASSYRDNYNEQFF,TGTGCCAGCAGTTACCGGGACAACTACAATGAGCAGTTCTTC
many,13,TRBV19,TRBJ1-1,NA,CASSISQGSEAFF,TGTGCCAGTAGTATCTCCCAGGGATCTGAAGCTTTCTTT